The next 31 T cell receptor beta chains were all read from a single sample in a study of blood T cell repertoires in COVID-19. Libraries were prepared by immunoSEQ multiplex PCR; TCRdb keeps only in-frame clonotypes and omits some of them. The sample contains fewer than 300,000 clones, about 88% of which appear only once. The sequencing input was peripheral blood. The receptors come from a woman aged 40 to 50 who had recovered from COVID-19.

V is TRBV10-3 and J is TRBJ2-7, with TRBD1 identical over 7 bases. Trimming removed 8 bases from V and 3 bases from J; junction bases left unmatched: 10. Germline V gene lookup returns CDR1 ENHRY and CDR2 SYGVKD. This CDR3 region has 14 residues. CDR3 DNA sequence: TGTGCCATCGGGCCACACAGGGGCGACTACGAGCAGTACTTC. It specifies CAIGPHRGDYEQYF.

The chain carries TRBV28 and TRBJ2-7, with 11 bases that match TRBD2. Looked up from germline, CDR1 is MDHEN and CDR2 is SYDVKM. CDR3 length equals 19 residues. Unmatched junction bases numbered 16, after V lost 5 bases and J lost 1 base. CDR3 loop: CASSPSLAGAAGGSYEQYV. CDR3 nucleotides: TGTGCCAGCAGTCCCTCACTAGCGGGAGCCGCCGGCGGGTCCTACGAGCAGTACGTC.

The rearrangement joins TRBV6-5 to TRBJ1-2, with D tentatively TRBD1 (6 bases). V was shortened by 6 bases and J by 2 bases, with 16 bases between the two germline ends. The CDR3 contains 15 residues. The germline CDR1 and CDR2 sequences are MNHEY and SVGAGI. The CDR3 loop is CASRPHREGNYGYTF. The CDR3 region has the DNA TGTGCCAGCAGACCCCACAGGGAAGGAAACTATGGCTACACCTTC.

The genes are TRBV19 and TRBJ2-5; 7 bases match TRBD1. The junction had 11 bases not matched to a gene; V was cut back by 5 bases and J by 5 bases. Germline V gives CDR1 LNHDA, CDR2 SQIVND (reference sequence). The CDR3 is 15 residues long. The CDR3 DNA follows: TGTGCCAGTAGTCCCGGGACAGCGACCCGGGAGACCCAGTACTTC. This codes for CASSPGTATRETQYF.

The rearrangement joins TRBV12-3 or TRBV12-4 to TRBJ2-7; perhaps TRBD2 as D (6 bases). Between the trimmed V and J ends, which lost 10 bases and 3 bases, there was a span of 13 bases. The CDR3 contains 12 residues. The CDR3 DNA is TGTGCCACCTGCCGACTAGGCTACGAGCAGTACTTC. It is translated as CATCRLGYEQYF.

The rearrangement joins TRBV7-2 to TRBJ2-3; no definite D call. The germline gives CDR1 SGHTA, CDR2 FQGNSA. The CDR3 spans 12 residues. Trimming cost V 5 bases and J 10 bases, with 13 bases left between them. The CDR3 spells CASSLMVGAQYF. CDR3 in DNA: TGTGCCAGCAGCCTAATGGTAGGAGCGCAGTATTTT.

V and J are TRBV2 and TRBJ1-1; D unclear. The CDR3 spans 14 residues. Germline V gene lookup returns CDR1 SNHLY and CDR2 FYNNEI. V was cut by 0 bases and J by 6 bases, with 11 bases left in between. The CDR3 DNA reads TGTGCCAGCAGTGAAGCGCTTCGGAGGTCTGAAGCTTTCTTT. Translation: CASSEALRRSEAFF.

The J gene is TRBJ1-4, the V gene TRBV9; a weak D match, TRBD1 (5 bases). The germline gives CDR1 SGDLS, CDR2 YYNGEE. The CDR3 has 17 residues. V was pared by 0 bases and J by 1 base, with 13 bases between. In nucleotides, the CDR3 is TGTGCCAGCAGCGTAGGGACTCCGGGGGGAACTAATGAAAAACTGTTTTTT. Translated: CASSVGTPGGTNEKLFF.

V is TRBV9 and J is TRBJ2-5, with a possible D match to TRBD1 (6 bases). The ends were cut back, 4 bases at V and 9 bases at J, with 25 bases in the middle. The CDR3 is made up of 16 amino acids. Germline assignment: CDR1 SGDLS and CDR2 YYNGEE. CDR3 coding DNA: TGTGCCAGCAGCAAGAGGACAGAAGAGAGTTCGGAGGCCCAGTACTTC. It codes for CASSKRTEESSEAQYF.

J is TRBJ2-5 and V is TRBV7-6, with 12 bases matching TRBD2. V was pared by 5 bases and J by 4 bases, with 5 bases of the junction left unmatched. Germline CDR1 and CDR2: SGHVS and FNYEAQ. This CDR3 region has 15 residues. Here the CDR3 DNA reads TGTGCCAGCAGCCCATCGGGACTAGCGGGAGAGACCCAGTACTTC. This translates into CASSPSGLAGETQYF.

The chain uses TRBV7-2 and TRBJ1-4; a weak D match, TRBD1 (5 bases). This CDR3 is built from 16 residues. From germline, CDR1 is SGHTA and CDR2 FQGNSA. Trimming removed 4 bases from V and 0 bases from J, with 12 bases in between. The CDR3 spells CASSWVGGATNEKLFF. For the CDR3, the DNA is TGTGCCAGCAGCTGGGTGGGGGGTGCAACTAATGAAAAACTGTTTTTT.

The chain couples TRBV6-2 or TRBV6-3 to TRBJ2-7; D is possibly TRBD2 (6 bases). The CDR3 is 15 amino acids. Between the trimmed V and J ends, which lost 2 bases and 6 bases, there was a span of 17 bases. Germline values: CDR1 MNHEY, CDR2 SVGEGT. In nucleotides, the CDR3 is TGTGCCAGCAGTTACGGGGGGAGACCCCCTCGCGAGCAGTACGTC. Protein sequence: CASSYGGRPPREQYV.

This chain uses TRBV15 with TRBJ1-5; 9 positions agree with TRBD1. The junction had 11 bases not matched to a gene; V was cut back by 8 bases and J by 0 bases. This CDR3 is built from 17 residues. Germline V gene sequence: CDR1 LNHNV, CDR2 YYDKDF (reference sequence). The CDR3, as DNA: TGTGCCACCCCCGGACAGGGGTTAACCTATAGCAATCAGCCCCAGCATTTT. Protein product: CATPGQGLTYSNQPQHF.

The chain has TRBV5-3 and TRBJ1-6, with D possibly TRBD1 on 5 matching bases. TRBV5-3 qualifies as an ORF whose function is uncertain. The CDR3 loop spans 17 amino acids. Deletions cut 1 base from V and 0 bases from J, with 11 bases between. For the CDR3, the DNA is TGTGCCAGAAGCTTGACAGGCCGCCACTCCTATAATTCACCCCTCCACTTT. Translated: CARSLTGRHSYNSPLHF.

CDR3 sequence: CASRRRTGTHEQYV. As DNA, the CDR3 is TGTGCCAGCAGACGACGGACAGGGACCCACGAGCAGTACGTC. V is TRBV5-6 and J is TRBJ2-7; 8 bases fit TRBD1. The CDR3 is 14 amino acids. Germline assignment: CDR1 SGHDT and CDR2 YYEEEE. The ends lost 5 bases at V and 5 bases at J; junction bases unmatched: 9.

The chain has TRBV3-1 (or the pseudogene TRBV3-2) and TRBJ2-3; TRBD2 matches at 12 bases. Trimming cost V 4 bases and J 8 bases; bases outside gene matches: 13. The germline V gene encodes CDR1 LGHDT and CDR2 YNNKEL (reference sequence). The CDR3 has 17 amino acids. The CDR3 nucleotides are TGTGCCAGCAGCCCACCCCTAGCGGGAGGGCCCGGTGGTACGCAGTATTTT. Residues: CASSPPLAGGPGGTQYF.

The chain combines TRBV6-2 or TRBV6-3 with TRBJ2-7; 8 bases align to TRBD1. CDR3 length: 18 amino acids. V was pared by 4 bases and J by 3 bases, with 17 bases of the junction left unmatched. Germline values: CDR1 MNHEY, CDR2 SVGEGT. CDR3: CASSSTATGQAPDYEQYV. CDR3 nucleotides: TGTGCCAGCAGTTCAACGGCTACGGGACAGGCTCCCGACTACGAGCAGTACGTC.

The CDR3 DNA is TGTGCCTGGAGTTTGGCGGCCGACAGGGGATGGGATGGCTACACCTTC. Protein sequence: CAWSLAADRGWDGYTF. The chain carries TRBV30 and TRBJ1-2, with 8 bases fitting TRBD1. This CDR3 has 16 residues. Trimming at V came to 2 bases and at J to 6 bases, leaving 14 bases not matched to a gene. Germline lookup yields CDR1 GTSNPN and CDR2 SVGIG (reference sequence).

The gene calls are TRBV30 and TRBJ1-2, with TRBD1 identical over 9 bases. Per germline, CDR1 GTSNPN and CDR2 SVGIG (reference sequence). The CDR3 loop spans 14 amino acids. The J segment lost 8 bases and the V segment lost 2 bases, leaving 9 bases of the junction unmatched. The CDR3 spells CAWSTGQGLRGYTF. DNA for the CDR3: TGTGCCTGGAGTACGGGACAGGGTCTTCGCGGCTACACCTTC.

V usage is TRBV27 and J usage is TRBJ2-4; D is unclear. Trimming stripped 5 bases from V and 1 base from J, with 12 bases between. Germline CDR1 and CDR2: MNHEY and SMNVEV (reference sequence). This CDR3 comprises 15 residues. The CDR3 sequence is CASSPAGMAKNIQYF. Here the CDR3 DNA reads TGTGCCAGCAGTCCTGCCGGTATGGCCAAAAACATTCAGTACTTC.

The chain couples TRBV5-1 to TRBJ1-3; 12 bases fit TRBD1. The CDR3 spans 19 residues. Germline V gene lookup returns CDR1 SGHRS and CDR2 YFSETQ. V gave up 4 bases and J gave up 3 bases; unmatched junction bases: 14. This CDR3 is CASSPQPLGTGGFGNTIYF. The CDR3 DNA follows: TGCGCCAGCAGCCCCCAACCCCTCGGGACAGGGGGCTTTGGAAACACCATATATTTT.

The CDR3 DNA follows: TGTGCCTGGGAAGCGGGGGATACGCAGTATTTT. As protein: CAWEAGDTQYF. The rearrangement links TRBV30 to TRBJ2-3; 7 nucleotides match TRBD2. CDR1 is GTSNPN and CDR2 is SVGIG in the germline V gene (reference sequence). The CDR3 extends over 11 amino acids. V was pared by 5 bases and J by 6 bases, with 2 bases of the junction left unmatched.

This sequence joins TRBV9 and TRBJ2-1, with D possibly TRBD2 on 6 matching bases. Trimming pared 5 bases from V and 6 bases from J, leaving 18 bases between. CDR1 is SGDLS and CDR2 is YYNGEE in the germline V gene. The CDR3 has 15 amino acids. The CDR3 spells CASSPGPGGLNEQFF. The DNA of the CDR3 is TGTGCCAGCAGTCCGGGCCCCGGGGGTCTCAATGAGCAGTTCTTC.

The chain links TRBV16 to TRBJ1-1, with 8 bases identical to TRBD1. Germline values: CDR1 KGHSY, CDR2 FQNENV. CDR3 size: 15 residues. J lost 0 bases, V lost 4 bases, and 4 bases had no gene match. CDR3 in amino acids: CASSPWTGMNTEAFF. The CDR3 bases are TGTGCCAGCAGCCCCTGGACAGGGATGAACACTGAAGCTTTCTTT.

The chain carries TRBV14 and TRBJ2-7; D is perhaps TRBD2 (6 bases). The CDR3 length is 16 residues. Looked up from germline, CDR1 is SGHDN and CDR2 is FVKESK. V was cut by 2 bases and J by 7 bases, with 21 bases left in between. The CDR3 nucleotides read TGTGCCAGCAGCCAAAATGCTGGGACTCCCCCGAGGGAGCAGTACTTC. Amino acids: CASSQNAGTPPREQYF.

V and J are TRBV4-3 and TRBJ2-7; possibly TRBD1 for D (5 bases). Germline CDR1 LGHNA, CDR2 YSLEER. This CDR3 is built from 15 residues. V dropped 0 bases and J dropped 5 bases, with 14 bases sitting between them. CDR3 loop: CASSQDQAKGNEQYV. Here the CDR3 DNA reads TGCGCCAGCAGCCAAGATCAGGCCAAGGGGAACGAGCAGTACGTC.

The table lists this clone with a count of one. The chain employs TRBV25-1 and TRBJ2-3; 8 nucleotides align to TRBD2. From germline, CDR1 is MGHDK and CDR2 SYGVNS. The V gene end was trimmed by 3 bases and the J gene end by 6 bases; junction bases not matched to a gene: 14. This CDR3 spans 17 amino acids. The CDR3 DNA reads as TGTGCCAGCAGTGACCGGGGGGGGCCCCGATCCTACGATACGCAGTATTTT. This sequence encodes CASSDRGGPRSYDTQYF.

The chain recombines TRBV27 with TRBJ2-7; 8 nucleotides align to TRBD2. Germline V gene data show CDR1 as MNHEY and CDR2 as SMNVEV (reference sequence). V was clipped by 5 bases and J by 2 bases; unmatched bases: 11. The CDR3 covers 16 residues. The CDR3 bases are TGTGCCAGCAGTGGGGGCCCGCCGGGAGGGCCCTACGAGCAGTACGTC. Protein product: CASSGGPPGGPYEQYV.

The rearrangement joins TRBV6-2 or TRBV6-3 to TRBJ2-7, with 7 nucleotides matching TRBD2. V gave up 6 bases and J gave up 2 bases; unmatched junction bases: 7. Germline CDR1 and CDR2: MNHEY and SVGEGT. The CDR3 extends over 14 amino acids. Here the CDR3 DNA reads TGTGCCAGCAGCCCGGGCGGGAGAGCCTACGAGCAGTACGTC. This translates into CASSPGGRAYEQYV.

The V gene is TRBV27, the J gene TRBJ1-1; the D gene is possibly TRBD1 (6 bases). Germline V gene data show CDR1 as MNHEY and CDR2 as SMNVEV (reference sequence). The CDR3 runs 16 residues. The V gene lost 4 bases and the J gene lost 0 bases, with 15 bases spanning the gap. The CDR3 spells CASSSRDTGVNTEAFF. In DNA form, the CDR3 reads TGTGCCAGCAGTTCCCGGGACACCGGGGTGAACACTGAAGCTTTCTTT.

A few counts support this clone. The chain combines TRBV6-2 or TRBV6-3 with TRBJ2-5; tentatively, D is TRBD2 (5 bases). This CDR3 comprises 12 residues. V was cut by 6 bases and J by 3 bases, with 8 bases left in between. Germline V gene sequence: CDR1 MNHEY, CDR2 SVGEGT. CDR3: CASSNSEETQYF. CDR3 nucleotide sequence: TGTGCCAGCAGCAATAGCGAAGAGACCCAGTACTTC.